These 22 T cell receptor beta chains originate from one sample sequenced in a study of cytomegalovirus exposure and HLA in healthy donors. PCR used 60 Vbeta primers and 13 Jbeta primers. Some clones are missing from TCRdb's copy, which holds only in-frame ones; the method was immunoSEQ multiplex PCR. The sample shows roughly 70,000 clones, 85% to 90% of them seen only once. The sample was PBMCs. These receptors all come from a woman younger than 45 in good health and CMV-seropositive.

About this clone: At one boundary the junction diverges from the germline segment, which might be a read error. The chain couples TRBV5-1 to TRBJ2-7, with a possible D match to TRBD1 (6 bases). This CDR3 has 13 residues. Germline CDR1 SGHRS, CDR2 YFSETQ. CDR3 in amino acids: CASSLETSGALFF. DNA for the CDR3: TGCGCCAGCAGCCTTGAAACCTCAGGGGCCCTCTTCTTC.

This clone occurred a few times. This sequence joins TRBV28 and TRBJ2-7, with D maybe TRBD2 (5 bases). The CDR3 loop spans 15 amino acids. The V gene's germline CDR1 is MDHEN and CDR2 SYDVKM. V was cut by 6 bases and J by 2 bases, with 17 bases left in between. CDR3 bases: TGTGCCAGCAGGCGTAGCGTCAGGCAAACCTACGAGCAGTACTTC. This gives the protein CASRRSVRQTYEQYF.

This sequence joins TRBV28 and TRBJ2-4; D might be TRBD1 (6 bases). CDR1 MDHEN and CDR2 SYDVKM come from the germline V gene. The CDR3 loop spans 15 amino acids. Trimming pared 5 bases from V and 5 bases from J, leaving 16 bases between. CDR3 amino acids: CASSESGAGQNIQYF. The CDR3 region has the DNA TGTGCCAGCAGTGAATCAGGGGCAGGCCAAAACATTCAGTACTTC.

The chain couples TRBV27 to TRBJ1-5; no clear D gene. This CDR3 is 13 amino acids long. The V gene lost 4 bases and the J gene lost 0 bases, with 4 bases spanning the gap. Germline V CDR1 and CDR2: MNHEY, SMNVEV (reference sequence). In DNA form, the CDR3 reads TGTGCCAGCAGTTACAGTAGCAATCAGCCCCAGCATTTT. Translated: CASSYSSNQPQHF.

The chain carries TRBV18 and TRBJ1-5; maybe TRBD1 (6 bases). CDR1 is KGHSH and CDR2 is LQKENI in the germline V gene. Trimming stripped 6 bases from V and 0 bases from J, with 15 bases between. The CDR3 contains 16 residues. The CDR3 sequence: CASSPYGTFSNQPQHF. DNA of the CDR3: TGTGCCAGCTCGCCTTACGGGACATTTAGCAATCAGCCCCAGCATTTT.

In DNA, the CDR3 is TGTGCCAGCAGCTTAGTAGCCGCGGGCGGGAGTCGGATTAACACCGGGGAGCTGTTTTTT. This encodes CASSLVAAGGSRINTGELFF. The chain uses TRBV7-6 and TRBJ2-2; 7 bases map to TRBD2. V was clipped by 1 base and J by 2 bases; unmatched bases: 16. This CDR3 has 20 residues. CDR1 and CDR2 (germline): SGHVS, FNYEAQ.

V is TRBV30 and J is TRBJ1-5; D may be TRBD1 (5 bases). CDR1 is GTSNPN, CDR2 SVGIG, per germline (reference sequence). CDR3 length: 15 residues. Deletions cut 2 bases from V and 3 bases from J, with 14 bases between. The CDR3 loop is CAWSRRGTNNQPQHF. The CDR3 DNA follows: TGTGCCTGGAGTCGAAGGGGAACGAACAATCAGCCCCAGCATTTT. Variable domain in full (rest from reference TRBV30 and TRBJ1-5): SQTIHQWPATLVQPVGSPLSLECTVEGTSNPNLYWYRQAAGRGLQLLFYSVGIGQISSEVPQNLSASRPQDRQFILSSKKLLLSDSGFYLCAWSRRGTNNQPQHFGDGTRLSIL.

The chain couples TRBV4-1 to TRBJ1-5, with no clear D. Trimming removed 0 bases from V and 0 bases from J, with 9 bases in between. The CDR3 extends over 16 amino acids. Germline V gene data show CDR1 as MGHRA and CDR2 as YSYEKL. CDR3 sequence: CASSQESGDSNQPQHF. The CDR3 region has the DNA TGCGCCAGCAGCCAAGAAAGCGGGGATAGCAATCAGCCCCAGCATTTT.

The CDR3 here is CASSKGGVGLVPTGELFF. The CDR3 DNA is TGTGCCAGCAGCAAAGGGGGAGTTGGGCTAGTACCCACCGGGGAGCTGTTTTTT. The chain links TRBV21-1 to TRBJ2-2; the table's D gene call, TRBD2, was not cross checked with the DNA. TRBV21-1 is designated a pseudogene. CDR3 length equals 18 residues.

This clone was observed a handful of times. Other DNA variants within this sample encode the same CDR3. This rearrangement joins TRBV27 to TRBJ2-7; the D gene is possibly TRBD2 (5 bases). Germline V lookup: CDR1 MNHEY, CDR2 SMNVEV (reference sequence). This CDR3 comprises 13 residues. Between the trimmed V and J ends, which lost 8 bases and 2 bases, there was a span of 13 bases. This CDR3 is CASRTSRPYEQYF. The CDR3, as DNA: TGTGCCAGCCGTACTAGTCGACCCTACGAGCAGTACTTC.

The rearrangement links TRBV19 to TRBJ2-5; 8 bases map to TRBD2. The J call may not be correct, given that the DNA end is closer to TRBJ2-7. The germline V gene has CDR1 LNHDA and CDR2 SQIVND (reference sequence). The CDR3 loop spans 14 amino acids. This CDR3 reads CASTVAGIGYEQYF. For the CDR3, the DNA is TGTGCCAGTACCGTAGCGGGAATCGGCTACGAGCAGTACTTC.

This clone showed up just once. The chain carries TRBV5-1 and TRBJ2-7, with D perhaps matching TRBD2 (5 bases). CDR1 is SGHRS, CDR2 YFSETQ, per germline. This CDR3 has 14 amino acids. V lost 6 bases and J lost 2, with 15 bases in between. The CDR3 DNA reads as TGCGCCAGCACCCCGGAGAGGGCCCCCTACGAGCAGTACTTC. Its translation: CASTPERAPYEQYF.

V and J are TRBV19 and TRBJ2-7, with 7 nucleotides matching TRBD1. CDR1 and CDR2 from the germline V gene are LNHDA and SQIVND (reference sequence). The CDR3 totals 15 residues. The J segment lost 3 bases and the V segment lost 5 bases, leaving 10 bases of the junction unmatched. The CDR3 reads CASSPVAAGGYEQYF. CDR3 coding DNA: TGTGCCAGTAGTCCAGTCGCGGCAGGGGGCTACGAGCAGTACTTC.

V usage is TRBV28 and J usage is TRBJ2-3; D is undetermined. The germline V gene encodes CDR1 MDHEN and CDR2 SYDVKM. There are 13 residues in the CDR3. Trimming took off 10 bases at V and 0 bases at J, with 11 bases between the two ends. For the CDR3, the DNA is TGTGCCACCACAGATTTTAGCACAGATACGCAGTATTTT. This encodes CATTDFSTDTQYF. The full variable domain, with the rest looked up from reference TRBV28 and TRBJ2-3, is DVKVTQSSRYLVKRTGEKVFLECVQDMDHENMFWYRQDPGLGLRLIYFSYDVKMKEKGDIPEGYSVSREKKERFSLILESASTNQTSMYLCATTDFSTDTQYFGPGTRLTVL.

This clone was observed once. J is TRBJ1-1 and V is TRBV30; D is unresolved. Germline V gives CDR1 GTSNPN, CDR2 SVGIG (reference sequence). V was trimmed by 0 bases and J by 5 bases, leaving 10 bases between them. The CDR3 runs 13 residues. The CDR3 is CAWSVGTGTEAFF. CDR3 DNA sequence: TGTGCCTGGAGTGTAGGAACGGGAACTGAAGCTTTCTTT.

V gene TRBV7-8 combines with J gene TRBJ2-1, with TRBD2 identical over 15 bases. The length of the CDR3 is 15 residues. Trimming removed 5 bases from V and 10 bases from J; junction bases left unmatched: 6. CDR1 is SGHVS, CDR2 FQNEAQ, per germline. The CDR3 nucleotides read TGTGCCAGCAGCCGGACTAGCGGGAGGGTTGGGGAGCAGTTCTTC. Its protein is CASSRTSGRVGEQFF.

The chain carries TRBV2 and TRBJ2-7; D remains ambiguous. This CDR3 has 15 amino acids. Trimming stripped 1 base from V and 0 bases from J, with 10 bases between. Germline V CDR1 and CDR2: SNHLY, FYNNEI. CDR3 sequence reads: CASSEVPNLSYEQYF. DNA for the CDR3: TGTGCCAGCAGTGAAGTCCCTAACCTCTCCTACGAGCAGTACTTC.

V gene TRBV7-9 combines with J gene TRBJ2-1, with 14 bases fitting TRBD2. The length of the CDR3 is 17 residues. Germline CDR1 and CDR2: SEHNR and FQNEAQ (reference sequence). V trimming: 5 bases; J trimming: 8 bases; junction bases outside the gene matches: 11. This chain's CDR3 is CASSVTSGTSGSHEQFF. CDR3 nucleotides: TGTGCCAGCAGCGTAACCTCCGGGACTAGCGGGAGCCATGAGCAGTTCTTC.

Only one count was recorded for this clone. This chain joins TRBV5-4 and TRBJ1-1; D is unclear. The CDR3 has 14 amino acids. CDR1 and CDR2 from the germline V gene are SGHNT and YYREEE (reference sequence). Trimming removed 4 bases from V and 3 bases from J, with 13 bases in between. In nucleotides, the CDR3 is TGTGCCAGCAGCACGATGGGGAGGGACACTGAAGCTTTCTTT. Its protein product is CASSTMGRDTEAFF.

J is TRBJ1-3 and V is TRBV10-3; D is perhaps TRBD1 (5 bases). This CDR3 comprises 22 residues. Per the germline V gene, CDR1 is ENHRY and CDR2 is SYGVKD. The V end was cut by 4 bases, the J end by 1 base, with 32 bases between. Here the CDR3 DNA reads TGTGCCATCAGTGTTCGCAGGGCCAATCCTTCCCGGGAGGGTGGGTCTGGAAACACCATATATTTT. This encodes CAISVRRANPSREGGSGNTIYF.

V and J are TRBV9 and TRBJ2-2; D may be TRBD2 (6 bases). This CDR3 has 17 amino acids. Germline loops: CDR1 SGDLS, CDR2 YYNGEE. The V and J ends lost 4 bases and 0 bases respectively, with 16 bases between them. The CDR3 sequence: CASSPRGVAANTGELFF. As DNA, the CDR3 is TGTGCCAGCAGCCCAAGAGGGGTAGCGGCGAACACCGGGGAGCTGTTTTTT.

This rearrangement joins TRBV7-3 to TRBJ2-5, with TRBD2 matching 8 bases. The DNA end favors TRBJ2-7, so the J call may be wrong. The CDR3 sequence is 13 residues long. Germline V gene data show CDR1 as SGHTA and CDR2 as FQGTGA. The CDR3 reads CASSLGLASEQYF. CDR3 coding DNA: TGTGCCAGCAGCCTAGGACTAGCCTCCGAGCAGTACTTC.